A selection of T cell receptor beta chains follows, all from one sample in a study of T cells after yellow fever vaccination. In TCRdb, the 5' RACE reads were re-called with MiXCR into one record per CDR3 protein. The sample includes about 400,000 distinct CDR3 sequences, more than 5.5% of them seen just once. The sequenced sample was PBMCs, obtained 5 days after the yellow fever booster vaccination. The receptors were gathered from a man aged 25 to 45 who received the YFV17D yellow fever vaccine. CDR3s include the opening cysteine and the closing phenylalanine or tryptophan. The D gene is left open where the match is weak. Clone size appears in some rows only: once, few, many, or a class for an expanded clone.

cdr3_nt | cdr3_aa | d_call | clone_size | j_call | v_call
TGTGCCAGCACCTCCCCGACTGGGGGGAGCAATGAGCAGTTCTTC | CASTSPTGGSNEQFF | . | . | TRBJ2-1 | TRBV6-1
TGCAGTGCTAGAGTAAGGCGCGGGAGGGGGTACGAGCAGTACTTC | CSARVRRGRGYEQYF | TRBD2 | . | TRBJ2-7 | TRBV20-1
TGCAGTGCTAGGAGGACAGTTGAGGCCGGGGAGCTGTTTTTT | CSARRTVEAGELFF | . | . | TRBJ2-2 | TRBV20-1
TGTGCCAGCAGTTACTCGGGACTAGCGGGAGGTTTTACAGATACGCAGTATTTT | CASSYSGLAGGFTDTQYF | TRBD2 | few | TRBJ2-3 | TRBV6-5
TGTGCCAGCAGTTTGACGGTGTTGCTAGCCAAAAACATTCAGTACTTC | CASSLTVLLAKNIQYF | . | few | TRBJ2-4 | TRBV12-3/TRBV12-4
TGTGCCAGCAGCTCCCCACTCCGGGAGACCTACGAGCAGTACTTC | CASSSPLRETYEQYF | . | many | TRBJ2-7 | TRBV5-6
TGTGCCAGCTCATCTTCCGGGACAGGGAGGAACACTGAAGCTTTCTTT | CASSSSGTGRNTEAFF | TRBD1 | . | TRBJ1-1 | TRBV18
TGTGCCAGCAGCTCCCCAGGGGGCCCCTACGAGCAGTACTTC | CASSSPGGPYEQYF | TRBD1 | . | TRBJ2-7 | TRBV7-9
TGCGCCAGCAGCCAAGATCGCGAGATCGAGACCCAGTACTTC | CASSQDREIETQYF | . | many | TRBJ2-5 | TRBV4-3
TGTGCCATCAATGGGCAAGACCAGACCCAGTACTTC | CAINGQDQTQYF | . | . | TRBJ2-5 | TRBV10-3
TGTGCCTGGTTCCGGGACGTGAACACTGAAGCTTTCTTT | CAWFRDVNTEAFF | . | . | TRBJ1-1 | TRBV30
TGTGCCAGCAGCTCCTTCCGGTCTAGCGAGGCTAGCGGGAGAACGAGGAATGAGCAGTTCTTC | CASSSFRSSEASGRTRNEQFF | TRBD2 | many | TRBJ2-1 | TRBV7-9
TGTGCCAGCAGACTAGCGGGATCAAACACCGGGGAGCTGTTTTTT | CASRLAGSNTGELFF | TRBD2 | . | TRBJ2-2 | TRBV12-3/TRBV12-4
TGCAGTGCCATGCGGACAGTCTCCTACGAGCAGTACTTC | CSAMRTVSYEQYF | . | . | TRBJ2-7 | TRBV20-1
TGCGCCAGCAGGGAAAGTGGAAACACCATATATTTT | CASRESGNTIYF | . | many | TRBJ1-3 | TRBV5-1
TGCAGTGCTACGAGACTGGGCGAGGGGTACCAAGAGACCCAGTACTTC | CSATRLGEGYQETQYF | . | . | TRBJ2-5 | TRBV20-1
TGCGCCAGCAGCGAGGGACTAGATGAGACCCAGTACTTC | CASSEGLDETQYF | TRBD2 | . | TRBJ2-5 | TRBV5-1
TGTGCCAGCAGTTACATCGGACTAGCGGGTGCGGATGAGCAGTTCTTC | CASSYIGLAGADEQFF | TRBD2 | . | TRBJ2-1 | TRBV6-5
TGTGCCAGCAGCTTAGCGGGCAGCGGACCCTGGGGTGAGCAGTTCTTC | CASSLAGSGPWGEQFF | . | . | TRBJ2-1 | TRBV7-6
TGCGCCAGCAGCTTGGGCGGACCGGACTGGGGGGAGCTGTTTTTT | CASSLGGPDWGELFF | . | . | TRBJ2-2 | TRBV5-1
TGCAGTGCTAGAGGAGGGAGGAGTAGCGGGATCAAAAACATTCAGTACTTC | CSARGGRSSGIKNIQYF | TRBD2 | many | TRBJ2-4 | TRBV20-1
TGTGCCAGCAGCCAAGGGGTTTTCACCACTTTGTACGAGCAGTACTTC | CASSQGVFTTLYEQYF | . | few | TRBJ2-7 | TRBV3-1
TGCGCCAGCAGACCGAGACAGTCCGCGAGCTCTGGGGCCAACGTCCTGACTTTC | CASRPRQSASSGANVLTF | . | . | TRBJ2-6 | TRBV5-1
TGTGCCAGCAGTCGGGACAGGGGCTTAACCGGGGAGCTGTTTTTT | CASSRDRGLTGELFF | TRBD1 | . | TRBJ2-2 | TRBV12-3/TRBV12-4
TGTGCCAGCAGCTTAGACCGACAGGGCGCAGATACGCAGTATTTT | CASSLDRQGADTQYF | TRBD1 | . | TRBJ2-3 | TRBV7-2
TGTGCCAGCAGCGCGTCCCCCGGGGGGGCGACTGGGGCCAACGTCCTGACTTTC | CASSASPGGATGANVLTF | TRBD2 | many | TRBJ2-6 | TRBV5-5
TGTGCCAGCACCTCGATAGCGGGAGGGCTTAAGCGGTACGAGCAGTACTTC | CASTSIAGGLKRYEQYF | TRBD2 | few | TRBJ2-7 | TRBV7-2
TGTGCCACATTCCAACCGGGACAGGGAGGAGAAAAACTGTTTTTT | CATFQPGQGGEKLFF | TRBD1 | many | TRBJ1-4 | TRBV28
TGTGCCAGCAGTTACCGGGGGGGGACCCACACCGGGGAGCTGTTTTTT | CASSYRGGTHTGELFF | TRBD2 | . | TRBJ2-2 | TRBV6-5
TGCGCCAGCAGCTTGGAGGGACAGCGCTCCTACGAGCAGTACTTC | CASSLEGQRSYEQYF | TRBD1 | . | TRBJ2-7 | TRBV5-1
TGCGCCAGCAGCTTGGGGGACTCCGGGAATTCACCCCTCCACTTT | CASSLGDSGNSPLHF | . | many | TRBJ1-6 | TRBV5-1
TGTGCCAGCAGCCCCCCCTCAAATCGGGAGCAGTTCTTC | CASSPPSNREQFF | . | . | TRBJ2-1 | TRBV7-8
TGCGCCAGCAGCCAAGATCTCAGCGGGAGAGGAGAGACCCAGTACTTC | CASSQDLSGRGETQYF | TRBD2 | . | TRBJ2-5 | TRBV4-3
TGTGCCAGCAGTTTCCTCGTTGACTACGAGCAGTACTTC | CASSFLVDYEQYF | . | many | TRBJ2-7 | TRBV6-5
TGTGCCAGCAGCTTAGTCGTAGACAGAAGCAATGAGCAGTTCTTC | CASSLVVDRSNEQFF | . | . | TRBJ2-1 | TRBV11-2
TGTGGGGCGGGAGTATTTGAGACCCAGTACTTC | CGAGVFETQYF | TRBD2 | many | TRBJ2-5 | TRBV7-8
TGTGCCAGCAGCCGCCCCGGGGATTGGGCCGGCGGGGAGCTGTTTTTT | CASSRPGDWAGGELFF | . | few | TRBJ2-2 | TRBV3-1
TGTGCCACCAGCAGGGGACAGTCAAGCAGGTTCGAAAACATTCAGTACTTC | CATSRGQSSRFENIQYF | TRBD1 | many | TRBJ2-4 | TRBV24-1
TGTGCCAGCAGCCTTACACCCGCAGGGCCGCAAGAGACCCAGTACTTC | CASSLTPAGPQETQYF | . | . | TRBJ2-5 | TRBV7-6
TGCAGTGCTAGGGATCCTAGCGGGAGTACCTACGAGCAGTACTTC | CSARDPSGSTYEQYF | TRBD2 | few | TRBJ2-7 | TRBV20-1
TGTGCCAGCAGCTCCGGACTTAAAACCGGGGAGCTGTTTTTT | CASSSGLKTGELFF | . | many | TRBJ2-2 | TRBV7-8
TGTGCCAGCAGTCGGCAGGGTTCCCCTGAAGCTTTCTTT | CASSRQGSPEAFF | . | few | TRBJ1-1 | TRBV6-1
TGTGCCAGTAGTGCCGGTAGCGGGAGGGCCTCCTACGAGCAGTACTTC | CASSAGSGRASYEQYF | TRBD2 | . | TRBJ2-7 | TRBV19
TGTGCCAGCAGCTCTCTAGCGGGAGGGAGTGAGACCCAGTACTTC | CASSSLAGGSETQYF | TRBD2 | many | TRBJ2-5 | TRBV7-6
TGTGCCACCGGGACAGGGGGACGGGCAACTAATGAAAAACTGTTTTTT | CATGTGGRATNEKLFF | TRBD1 | few | TRBJ1-4 | TRBV6-1
TGTGCCAGCAGTGGGGGGGAGCAGTACTTC | CASSGGEQYF | . | many | TRBJ2-7 | TRBV7-9